What follows is one T cell receptor beta chain and its context. Its specificity is not known. Primers for the PCR totalled 60 Vbeta and 13 Jbeta. Profiling relied on immunoSEQ multiplex PCR, and the TCRdb table lists in-frame clones only, not all of them. This sample has about 100,000 clones, with approximately 71% found just once. V lost 2 bases and J 2 bases, leaving 13 bases between the germline ends. Per the germline V gene, CDR1 is SGHTA and CDR2 is FQGNSA. The CDR3 consists of 15 residues. This entry comes from a study of cytomegalovirus exposure and HLA in healthy donors. General study findings and limits: The classifier was said to identify cytomegalovirus status with high specificity and sensitivity.

Sequenced sample: PBMCs. This TCR came from a male donor in good health and CMV-seropositive. The chain uses TRBV7-2 and TRBJ2-7; tentative D call: TRBD2 (5 bases). The CDR3 loop is CASSLNARTPYEQYF. In DNA form, the CDR3 reads TGTGCCAGCAGCTTAAATGCTCGGACTCCCTACGAGCAGTACTTC.